The 32 T cell receptor beta chains reported below all come from one sample, sequenced in a study of shared clonotypes between healthy human individuals. Assay used: immunoSEQ multiplex PCR; TCRdb lists only in-frame clones, some missing. The sample records about 1.1 million clones, roughly 80% being singletons. Sequenced sample: memory CD4+ T cells from PBMCs. Subset denoted: CD45RA-negative fraction. These receptors were taken from a man aged 18-30 years in good health. Some clones in this sample may be carry-over from other donors' samples.

The chain recombines TRBV18 with TRBJ1-2; 8 bases map to TRBD1. V shed 4 bases, J shed 8 bases, and the junction held 6 bases outside the gene matches. CDR3 length: 13 residues. Germline assignment: CDR1 KGHSH and CDR2 LQKENI. Here the CDR3 reads CASSLQGAEGYTF. DNA for the CDR3: TGTGCCAGCTCACTTCAGGGGGCCGAGGGCTACACCTTC. Full variable domain (rest looked up from reference TRBV18 and TRBJ1-2): NAGVMQNPRHLVRRRGQEARLRCSPMKGHSHVYWYRQLPEEGLKFMVYLQKENIIDESGMPKERFSAEFPKEGPSILRIQQVVRGDSAAYFCASSLQGAEGYTFGSGTRLTVV.

The rearrangement links TRBV28 to TRBJ2-4; a weak D match, TRBD1 (6 bases). V gave up 2 bases and J gave up 0 bases, with 11 bases separating them. This CDR3 is 16 amino acids long. Per germline, CDR1 MDHEN and CDR2 SYDVKM. The CDR3 DNA follows: TGTGCCAGCAGTTTAACAGGGATTCTAGCCAAAAACATTCAGTACTTC. This encodes CASSLTGILAKNIQYF.

In this sample, this clone turned up a few times. Just one base apart from a much larger clone, this may be a read error. The V and J genes are TRBV6-6 and TRBJ1-2, with 7 bases lining up with TRBD1. The length of the CDR3 is 13 residues. Trimming cost V 6 bases and J 4 bases; bases outside gene matches: 5. The V gene's germline CDR1 is MNHNY and CDR2 SVGAGI (reference sequence). The CDR3 reads CASSRDSSYGYTF. DNA of the CDR3: TGTGCCAGCAGCCGGGACAGCTCCTATGGCTACACCTTC.

V is TRBV6-6 and J is TRBJ2-7; D may be TRBD1 (5 bases). Trimming left V 0 bases short and J 4 bases short, with 7 bases between. This CDR3 has 13 residues. Germline values: CDR1 MNHNY, CDR2 SVGAGI (reference sequence). Here the CDR3 DNA reads TGTGCCAGCAGTTACTCCGACAGATACGAGCAGTACTTC. This encodes CASSYSDRYEQYF.

The chain uses TRBV15 and TRBJ2-7; TRBD2 is a possible D gene (6 bases). The CDR3 spans 13 residues. The V gene lost 3 bases and the J gene lost 6 bases, with 12 bases spanning the gap. Germline V gives CDR1 LNHNV, CDR2 YYDKDF (reference sequence). The CDR3 DNA is TGTGCCACCAGCAGCGCGGGATGGTCCGAGCAGTACTTC. This encodes CATSSAGWSEQYF.

This chain connects TRBV5-4 to TRBJ1-2; a weak D match, TRBD1 (6 bases). Trimming shortened V by 4 bases and J by 0 bases, and 7 bases separated the two germline ends. This CDR3 comprises 13 residues. Germline assignment: CDR1 SGHNT and CDR2 YYREEE (reference sequence). The CDR3 protein is CASSGGSNYGYTF. DNA of the CDR3: TGTGCCAGCAGCGGGGGCTCTAACTATGGCTACACCTTC.

Ten or more counts support this clone. V is TRBV7-2 and J is TRBJ2-3; no reliable D call. Germline CDR1 reads SGHTA; CDR2 reads FQGNSA. The V end lost 5 bases, the J end lost 5 bases, and 11 bases lay between the germline ends. This CDR3 is built from 13 residues. The CDR3: CASSAEAEDTQYF. The CDR3 bases are TGTGCCAGCAGCGCGGAAGCTGAAGATACGCAGTATTTT.

This chain uses TRBV28 with TRBJ2-1, with a tentative D call TRBD2 (5 bases). Trimming pared 5 bases from V and 9 bases from J, leaving 20 bases between. The CDR3 is made up of 15 amino acids. Germline V CDR1 and CDR2: MDHEN, SYDVKM. The CDR3: CASSGFGLAEGEQFF. The DNA of the CDR3 is TGTGCCAGCAGTGGGTTCGGCCTAGCTGAGGGTGAGCAGTTCTTC. Variable domain in full (rest from reference TRBV28 and TRBJ2-1): DVKVTQSSRYLVKRTGEKVFLECVQDMDHENMFWYRQDPGLGLRLIYFSYDVKMKEKGDIPEGYSVSREKKERFSLILESASTNQTSMYLCASSGFGLAEGEQFFGPGTRLTVL.

This chain's CDR3 is CASSQDFFAGAEKLFF. CDR3 DNA: TGCGCCAGCAGCCAAGATTTTTTCGCAGGGGCTGAAAAACTGTTTTTT. This sequence joins TRBV4-1 and TRBJ1-4; maybe TRBD1 (6 bases). The CDR3 is 16 residues long. Germline V lookup: CDR1 MGHRA, CDR2 YSYEKL. The V gene lost 0 bases and the J gene lost 7 bases, with 15 bases spanning the gap.

This chain uses TRBV5-4 with TRBJ2-3; 10 nucleotides match TRBD2. The V gene end was trimmed by 0 bases and the J gene end by 1 base; junction bases not matched to a gene: 2. CDR3 size: 16 residues. Germline V gene data show CDR1 as SGHNT and CDR2 as YYREEE (reference sequence). The CDR3 is CASSLGGTSGTDTQYF. The CDR3 DNA reads as TGTGCCAGCAGCTTGGGGGGGACTAGCGGCACAGATACGCAGTATTTT.

This clone was observed once. J is TRBJ2-5 and V is TRBV7-7, with no clear D. Germline-derived CDR1 and CDR2 are SSHAT and FNYEAQ (reference sequence). This CDR3 spans 13 amino acids. The V end was cut by 1 base, the J end by 2 bases, with 5 bases between. CDR3 DNA: TGTGCCAGCAGCTTAGTAAGGCAAGAGACCCAGTACTTC. Encoded protein: CASSLVRQETQYF.

In DNA, the CDR3 is TGTGCCAGCAGTTTCAACTTTCTCAGGGGGGGGTATAATTCACCCCTCCACTTT. Translated, it gives CASSFNFLRGGYNSPLHF. This rearrangement joins TRBV27 to TRBJ1-6; 7 nucleotides align to TRBD1. Germline values: CDR1 MNHEY, CDR2 SMNVEV (reference sequence). This CDR3 has 18 residues. With 3 bases clipped from V and 4 bases from J, the junction kept 12 bases outside the gene matches.

This clone was detected a few times. The chain uses TRBV28 and TRBJ2-7, with TRBD1 as a possible D gene (6 bases). Germline CDR1 is MDHEN and CDR2 is SYDVKM. The CDR3 runs 13 residues. The germline V and J ends were trimmed by 6 bases and 10 bases, with 19 bases remaining between them. This chain's CDR3 is CASRLGQSYSQYF. CDR3 in DNA: TGTGCCAGCAGATTAGGACAGTCCTACAGCCAGTACTTC.

The chain uses TRBV29-1 and TRBJ2-7; no clear D. V lost 7 bases and J lost 5, with 9 bases in between. The CDR3 loop spans 10 amino acids. CDR1 is SQVTM and CDR2 is ANQGSEA in the germline V gene. The CDR3, as DNA: TGCAGCGGGGGTAATGACGAGCAGTACTTC. It specifies CSGGNDEQYF.

The chain is built from TRBV2 and TRBJ2-7; 9 bases align to TRBD1. This CDR3 has 14 amino acids. CDR1 and CDR2 from the germline V gene are SNHLY and FYNNEI. Germline trimming cut 6 bases from V and 5 bases from J; bases unmatched to any gene: 8. The CDR3 nucleotides read TGTGCCAGCAGCCAGGGGACAGGGTCGGACGAGCAGTACTTC. Translation gives CASSQGTGSDEQYF. Full variable domain (missing parts from reference TRBV2 and TRBJ2-7): EPEVTQTPSHQVTQMGQEVILRCVPISNHLYFYWYRQILGQKVEFLVSFYNNEISEKSEIFDDQFSVERPDGSNFTLKIRSTKLEDSAMYFCASSQGTGSDEQYFGPGTRLTVT.

The J gene is TRBJ2-2, the V gene TRBV5-4; 9 nucleotides match TRBD1. The CDR3 spans 16 residues. The V gene's germline CDR1 is SGHNT and CDR2 YYREEE (reference sequence). V trimming: 4 bases; J trimming: 0 bases; junction bases outside the gene matches: 4. Here the CDR3 reads CASSLNRGPNTGELFF. CDR3 bases: TGTGCCAGCAGCCTGAACAGGGGGCCGAACACCGGGGAGCTGTTTTTT.

This clone has a handful of counts. CDR3 bases: TGTGCCAGCAGCTTTACTAGCGGGAGGCGCAATGAGCAGTTCTTC. Residues: CASSFTSGRRNEQFF. The V gene is TRBV7-3, the J gene TRBJ2-1; 12 bases fit TRBD2. J lost 6 bases, V lost 3 bases, and 3 bases had no gene match. Germline assignment: CDR1 SGHTA and CDR2 FQGTGA. CDR3 size: 15 residues.

This clone was detected many times. V is TRBV28 and J is TRBJ2-4, with a weak D call TRBD2 (6 bases). The CDR3 length is 17 residues. V shed 3 bases and J shed 0 bases, with 15 bases lying between them. Germline CDR1 reads MDHEN; CDR2 reads SYDVKM. The chain's CDR3 is CASSFVYGGAAKNIQYF. Written as DNA, the CDR3 is TGTGCCAGCAGTTTCGTGTATGGCGGGGCAGCCAAAAACATTCAGTACTTC.

V and J are TRBV9 and TRBJ1-1; 7 nucleotides line up with TRBD1. The germline CDR1 and CDR2 sequences are SGDLS and YYNGEE. Trimming took 3 bases from V and 0 from J; bases not matched to a gene: 5. This CDR3 comprises 15 residues. CDR3 protein: CASSAKQGMNTEAFF. Here the CDR3 DNA reads TGTGCCAGCAGCGCGAAACAGGGGATGAACACTGAAGCTTTCTTT.

The DNA of the CDR3 is TGTGCCAGCAGCTTTCGGCGGGGGGGCGGCACCGGGGAGCTGTTTTTT. Its protein product is CASSFRRGGGTGELFF. This sequence joins TRBV11-2 and TRBJ2-2, with 9 bases lining up with TRBD2. After removal of 3 bases from V and 4 bases from J, the junction contained 6 bases not matched to a gene. The germline CDR1 and CDR2 sequences are SGHAT and FQNNGV. The CDR3 consists of 16 residues.

The genes are TRBV2 and TRBJ2-7; 8 nucleotides agree with TRBD1. Germline loops: CDR1 SNHLY, CDR2 FYNNEI. The CDR3 loop spans 14 amino acids. After removal of 6 bases from V and 2 bases from J, the junction contained 6 bases not matched to a gene. DNA of the CDR3: TGTGCCAGCAGCGTGAGGACAGGGACCTACGAGCAGTACTTC. Translated: CASSVRTGTYEQYF.

This clone has only one observation. The CDR3 DNA reads as TGTGCCAGCAGTTTAAGGGGCCGCAGCAATCAGCCCCAGCATTTT. Its translation is CASSLRGRSNQPQHF. The J gene is TRBJ1-5, the V gene TRBV28, with a weak D call TRBD1 (5 bases). This CDR3 spans 15 amino acids. Trimming pared 2 bases from V and 1 base from J, leaving 9 bases between. The germline V gene has CDR1 MDHEN and CDR2 SYDVKM.

The chain carries TRBV5-1 and TRBJ2-5, with a weak D call TRBD2 (6 bases). The CDR3 is 16 amino acids. Looked up from germline, CDR1 is SGHRS and CDR2 is YFSETQ. V was shortened by 0 bases and J by 5 bases, with 17 bases between the two germline ends. The CDR3 DNA reads TGCGCCAGCAGCTTGGGAGGGACGGGAGTATGGGAGACCCAGTACTTC. It specifies CASSLGGTGVWETQYF.

The chain couples TRBV6-1 to TRBJ1-5; D is possibly TRBD1 (5 bases). The CDR3 sequence is 14 residues long. Trimming cost V 1 base and J 9 bases, with 13 bases left between them. Germline CDR1 reads MNHNS; CDR2 reads SASEGT. CDR3: CASSEVGVARPQHF. CDR3 DNA: TGTGCCAGCAGTGAAGTGGGGGTGGCTAGGCCCCAGCATTTT.

The chain carries TRBV6-4 and TRBJ2-3; 13 bases match TRBD2. In germline, CDR1 is MRHNA, CDR2 SNTAGT. The length of the CDR3 is 15 residues. Losses at the gene ends were 4 bases for V and 4 bases for J; bases not matched to a gene: 2. CDR3 in amino acids: CASSALAGGPDTQYF. CDR3 in DNA: TGTGCCAGCAGTGCACTAGCGGGAGGGCCAGATACGCAGTATTTT.

A remark on this clone: This sample also contains other DNA sequences that code for the same CDR3. The rearrangement joins TRBV5-1 to TRBJ2-2; 8 positions agree with TRBD1. After removal of 4 bases from V and 1 base from J, the junction contained 6 bases not matched to a gene. Germline V CDR1 and CDR2: SGHRS, YFSETQ. This CDR3 region has 16 residues. CDR3 sequence reads: CASSPPGTGNTGELFF. Written as DNA, the CDR3 is TGCGCCAGCAGCCCACCAGGGACAGGGAACACCGGGGAGCTGTTTTTT.

This clone appeared a few times. Other DNA sequences in this specimen translate into the identical CDR3. The chain carries TRBV6-6 and TRBJ1-5; the D gene is possibly TRBD1 (6 bases). CDR3 length equals 15 residues. In germline, CDR1 is MNHNY, CDR2 SVGAGI (reference sequence). Between the trimmed V and J ends, which lost 2 bases and 6 bases, there was a span of 14 bases. CDR3 sequence (DNA): TGTGCCAGCAGTTACGTCGGGGGCGGATTTCAGCCCCAGCATTTT. Protein product: CASSYVGGGFQPQHF.

J is TRBJ1-1 and V is TRBV18; 10 nucleotides match TRBD1. The CDR3 runs 14 residues. V shed 8 bases, J shed 5 bases, and the junction held 8 bases outside the gene matches. The germline gives CDR1 KGHSH, CDR2 LQKENI. Written as DNA, the CDR3 is TGTGCCAGCACCCGACAGGGGGCGGGAACTGAAGCTTTCTTT. It encodes CASTRQGAGTEAFF.

A remark on this clone: The sample contains more than one DNA sequence encoding this CDR3. V usage is TRBV7-7 and J usage is TRBJ2-3; 11 bases map to TRBD1. The V segment lost 1 base and the J segment 6 bases; nucleotides outside the gene matches: 3. The CDR3 totals 15 residues. Germline CDR1 is SSHAT and CDR2 is FNYEAQ (reference sequence). The CDR3 loop reads CASSLGTGGADTQYF. The CDR3 nucleotides are TGTGCCAGCAGCTTAGGGACAGGGGGCGCGGATACGCAGTATTTT.

This chain connects TRBV7-2 to TRBJ1-2; D call uncertain. The CDR3 covers 14 residues. Trimming left V 2 bases short and J 8 bases short, with 15 bases between. CDR1 and CDR2 (germline): SGHTA, FQGNSA. The CDR3 loop is CASSLSSAAWGYTF. CDR3 nucleotides: TGTGCCAGCAGCTTATCGTCGGCAGCTTGGGGCTACACCTTC.

Only a few counts were recorded for this clone. This sequence joins TRBV7-3 and TRBJ1-2; D gene unclear. Deletions cut 4 bases from V and 0 bases from J, with 6 bases between. The CDR3 has 13 residues. From germline, CDR1 is SGHTA and CDR2 FQGTGA. CDR3 bases: TGTGCCAGCAGCTCGCACCCTAACTATGGCTACACCTTC. Translating gives CASSSHPNYGYTF.

Remarks on this clone: The sample has other DNA sequences that encode this CDR3 too. The chain couples TRBV30 to TRBJ2-1, with no clear D. The V and J ends lost 0 bases and 5 bases respectively, with 8 bases between them. CDR1 is GTSNPN, CDR2 SVGIG, per germline (reference sequence). This CDR3 region has 13 residues. The CDR3 region has the DNA TGTGCCTGGAGTGTACGCAGAGACAATGAGCAGTTCTTC. This codes for CAWSVRRDNEQFF.